Detailed here is one T cell receptor (beta chain). Its antigen remains unknown. Amplification used 60 Vbeta primers and 13 Jbeta primers. Some clones are missing from TCRdb's copy, which holds only in-frame ones; the method was immunoSEQ multiplex PCR. The table records under 200,000 clones, roughly four fifths of them present only once. The data originate from a study of cytomegalovirus exposure and HLA in healthy donors. Turning to the study itself: Of all 360 or so donors who were genotyped, under 90% belonged to the Caucasian-associated ancestry cluster. The study's findings and limits: Reports showed the classifier diagnosing cytomegalovirus status with high specificity and sensitivity. As confirmed in vitro, a few CMV-associated chains were specific for CMV antigens. Cytomegalovirus association was listed for 150 or so TCR beta chains.

J gave up 3 bases and V 8 bases, and 9 bases lay outside the gene matches. CDR3 size: 16 residues. Germline CDR1 is LGHNA and CDR2 is YSLEER. Source material: PBMCs. This chain uses TRBV4-3 with TRBJ2-6; 8 bases fit TRBD2. This receptor was obtained from a man between 60 and 75 years old in good health and CMV-seronegative. CDR3 coding DNA: TGCGCCAGCGGCGGGGGGCAGGCTGGTGGGGCCAACGTCCTGACTTTC. Protein: CASGGGQAGGANVLTF.